Below, 26 T cell receptor beta chains from the same sample are listed, as sequenced in a study of molecular identifiers for immune sequencing clone quantification. TCRdb re-analysed the PCR reads in MiXCR, keeping a single row per CDR3 protein. The sample lists 490,000 or so distinct CDR3 sequences, about 25% seen once, with around 0.78% in the top ten. Sequencing was done on a sample of naive CD8+ T cells from blood, with Jurkat cell RNA spiked in. Subset described: FACS-sorted CD8+CD4-CCR7+CD45RA+ naive T cells. These receptor sequences come from a human donor in good health. Some libraries in this study had Jurkat cell RNA spiked in.

V gene TRBV12-3 or TRBV12-4 combines with J gene TRBJ2-3, with D perhaps matching TRBD1 (6 bases). The V end was cut by 7 bases, the J end by 6 bases, with 17 bases between. CDR3 length: 14 amino acids. Written as DNA, the CDR3 is TGTGCCAGCAATCTACAGGGAGATCCCGATACGCAGTATTTT. Translated: CASNLQGDPDTQYF.

The CDR3 DNA is TGCAGCGTACCGACAGTAAGGATGAGCGATCAGCCCCAGCATTTT. Translated, it gives CSVPTVRMSDQPQHF. The J gene is TRBJ1-5, the V gene TRBV29-1; weak D call: TRBD1 (5 bases). Germline V gene lookup returns CDR1 SQVTM and CDR2 ANQGSEA. Between the trimmed V and J ends, which lost 6 bases and 5 bases, there was a span of 20 bases. The CDR3 contains 15 residues.

The rearrangement uses TRBV7-2 and TRBJ1-3, with unresolved D. The CDR3 contains 13 residues. Trimming shortened V by 5 bases and J by 3 bases, and 8 bases separated the two germline ends. The germline gives CDR1 SGHTA, CDR2 FQGNSA. This CDR3 reads CASSLGHGNTIYF. The CDR3 nucleotides read TGTGCCAGCAGCCTAGGGCATGGAAACACCATATATTTT.

V gene TRBV19 combines with J gene TRBJ1-3; D gene unclear. This CDR3 region has 15 residues. The germline V gene encodes CDR1 LNHDA and CDR2 SQIVND (reference sequence). V lost 8 bases, J lost 2 bases, and 16 bases lay in between. DNA for the CDR3: TGTGCCAGTCTGGTGTGGGGAGCGGCTGGAAACACCATATATTTT. Its translation: CASLVWGAAGNTIYF.

This clonotype was recorded many times. This chain connects TRBV19 to TRBJ1-1; the D gene is possibly TRBD1 (6 bases). V lost 3 bases to trimming and J lost 7 bases, with 18 bases between them. This CDR3 is 15 amino acids long. Germline CDR1 LNHDA, CDR2 SQIVND (reference sequence). CDR3 in DNA: TGTGCCAGTAGTATCTTACCGGGGGGCATCAATGAAGCTTTCTTT. Protein sequence: CASSILPGGINEAFF.

The sample holds one count of this clonotype. This chain links TRBV21-1 with TRBJ2-7. TRBV21-1 is shown as a pseudogene. This CDR3 has 14 amino acids. The CDR3 DNA reads as TGTGCCAGCAGCAAAGAAGGAGTCTCCAACGAGCAGTACTTC. As protein: CASSKEGVSNEQYF.

With regard to this clonotype: The junction shows a germline mismatch at one end, possibly a read error. The chain is built from TRBV7-9 and TRBJ2-7; 7 nucleotides match TRBD2. This CDR3 has 12 amino acids. Looked up from germline, CDR1 is SEHNR and CDR2 is FQNEAQ (reference sequence). The CDR3 DNA is TGTGCCAGCAGCTTCGGGGGGTACGAGCAGTGCTTC. This codes for CASSFGGYEQCF.

In its sample, this clonotype was seen a few times. This chain joins TRBV12-3 or TRBV12-4 and TRBJ1-4; no reliable D call. Trimming cost V 1 base and J 6 bases, with 3 bases left between them. This CDR3 is built from 12 residues. CDR3 protein: CASSLEYEKLFF. CDR3 nucleotides: TGTGCCAGCAGTTTAGAATATGAAAAACTGTTTTTT.

This clonotype was seen a handful of times. J is TRBJ1-4 and V is TRBV3-1; D is uncertain. CDR3 length: 12 residues. CDR1 and CDR2 from the germline V gene are LGHDT and YNNKEL (reference sequence). V was clipped by 2 bases and J by 2 bases, with 0 bases between them. The CDR3 protein is CASSQTNEKLFF. For the CDR3, the DNA is TGTGCCAGCAGCCAAACTAATGAAAAACTGTTTTTT.

This clonotype was counted many times. V gene TRBV28 combines with J gene TRBJ2-3; maybe TRBD2 (6 bases). CDR3 length: 15 residues. The ends were cut back, 7 bases at V and 8 bases at J, with 22 bases in the middle. Germline V gives CDR1 MDHEN, CDR2 SYDVKM. CDR3 coding DNA: TGTGCCAGCATAAGGACAACCGGGACTTTAGGTACGCAGTATTTT. Protein product: CASIRTTGTLGTQYF.

J is TRBJ2-3 and V is TRBV11-2; tentative D call: TRBD1 (5 bases). The ends were cut back, 6 bases at V and 0 bases at J, with 22 bases in the middle. The CDR3 contains 18 residues. Germline V gene data show CDR1 as SGHAT and CDR2 as FQNNGV. As DNA, the CDR3 is TGTGCCAGCAGGCCGCAGGGATACAATCTCGCTAGCACAGATACGCAGTATTTT. This gives the protein CASRPQGYNLASTDTQYF.

For this clonotype: A clone one base away is much larger, so this may be a read error. The chain combines TRBV20-1 with TRBJ2-3, with 7 bases identical to TRBD2. Unmatched junction bases numbered 9, after V lost 3 bases and J lost 6 bases. CDR3 length equals 14 residues. Germline assignment: CDR1 DFQATT and CDR2 SNEGSKA (reference sequence). Here the CDR3 DNA reads TGCAGTGCTAGTGGGGGGGGGAGAGGCGATACGCAGTATTTT. Translating it yields CSASGGGRGDTQYF.

Regarding this clonotype: The junction does not match germline at one end; this may be a read error. This rearrangement joins TRBV4-1 to TRBJ2-7; D unresolved. The CDR3 loop spans 16 amino acids. Germline V lookup: CDR1 MGHRA, CDR2 YSYEKL. CDR3: CASSQDLRPRSYAQYF. The CDR3 DNA follows: TGCGCCAGCAGCCAGGATCTTCGACCCCGCTCCTACGCGCAGTACTTC.

This clonotype occurred a few times. The V gene is TRBV5-3, the J gene TRBJ1-2; D ambiguous. TRBV5-3 carries the ORF label, with uncertain function. V dropped 8 bases and J dropped 6 bases, with 23 bases sitting between them. The CDR3 has 15 residues. The CDR3 reads CASRTTDPARDGYTF. DNA for the CDR3: TGTGCCAGCAGGACTACGGACCCTGCGAGGGATGGCTACACCTTC.

Concerning this clonotype itself: Since a much larger clone is just one base distant, this may be a read error. This sequence joins TRBV12-3 or TRBV12-4 and TRBJ2-7; the D gene is possibly TRBD2 (6 bases). This CDR3 is 14 amino acids long. The CDR3 reads CASSLGGGRDEQCF. CDR3 nucleotides: TGTGCCAGCAGTTTGGGAGGAGGAAGGGACGAGCAGTGCTTC.

The chain has TRBV6-5 and TRBJ2-2; D unclear. CDR1 is MNHEY and CDR2 is SVGAGI in the germline V gene. The V end lost 8 bases, the J end lost 2 bases, and 12 bases lay between the germline ends. CDR3 length: 14 residues. CDR3 sequence: CASDTGPNTGELFF. For the CDR3, the DNA is TGTGCCAGCGATACCGGGCCCAACACCGGGGAGCTGTTTTTT.

This clonotype came up many times. This chain links TRBV28 with TRBJ2-7, with TRBD1 as a possible D gene (5 bases). The CDR3 spans 14 residues. With 5 bases removed from V and 1 base from J, the gap between germline ends came to 12 bases. Germline CDR1 and CDR2: MDHEN and SYDVKM. DNA of the CDR3: TGTGCCAGCAGTACCCCGACAGTTTCCTACGAGCAGTACTTC. Encoded protein: CASSTPTVSYEQYF.

CDR3 residues: CASSQGGSNYGYTF. The CDR3 DNA sequence: TGTGCCAGCAGCCAAGGGGGATCCAACTATGGCTACACCTTC. V usage is TRBV3-1 and J usage is TRBJ1-2; D not resolved. Trimming pared 1 base from V and 2 bases from J, leaving 8 bases between. The CDR3 has 14 residues. Germline V gene data show CDR1 as LGHDT and CDR2 as YNNKEL (reference sequence).

In this sample, this clonotype turned up many times. The chain uses TRBV4-1 and TRBJ1-6, with unresolved D. CDR1 is MGHRA, CDR2 YSYEKL, per germline. Trimming removed 0 bases at V and 6 bases at J, with 18 bases between. CDR3 length: 18 residues. This CDR3 reads CASSQDQIQYNFNSPLHF. The CDR3 region has the DNA TGCGCCAGCAGCCAAGATCAGATACAGTATAATTTTAATTCACCCCTCCACTTT.

As for this clonotype: One end of the junction varies from germline; a read error may be responsible. The chain uses TRBV7-9 and TRBJ2-2; D is possibly TRBD2 (5 bases). This CDR3 has 13 residues. Per germline, CDR1 SEHNR and CDR2 FQNEAQ (reference sequence). Written as DNA, the CDR3 is TGTGCCAGCAGGGGAGAGAACACCGGGGAGCCGTTTTTT. Its protein is CASRGENTGEPFF.

This clonotype has a count of ten or more. V and J are TRBV9 and TRBJ1-1; D gene unclear. The germline CDR1 and CDR2 sequences are SGDLS and YYNGEE. Deletions cut 0 bases from V and 2 bases from J, with 5 bases between. The CDR3 spans 13 residues. CDR3 in DNA: TGTGCCAGCAGCGTAGAAACAAACACTGAAGCTTTCTTT. It encodes CASSVETNTEAFF.

This clonotype was detected many times. The chain carries TRBV24-1 and TRBJ2-3; D is undetermined. With 3 bases removed from V and 0 bases from J, the gap between germline ends came to 15 bases. CDR1 and CDR2 from the germline V gene are KGHDR and SFDVKD. CDR3 size: 17 residues. This CDR3 reads CATSDTAEAYSTDTQYF. The CDR3 nucleotides are TGTGCCACCAGTGATACGGCAGAGGCGTATAGCACAGATACGCAGTATTTT.

The chain recombines TRBV30 with TRBJ1-6; the D is unclear. The V end was cut by 0 bases, the J end by 2 bases, with 11 bases between. The germline gives CDR1 GTSNPN, CDR2 SVGIG (reference sequence). The CDR3 sequence is 16 residues long. The CDR3 sequence is CAWSVPFATYNSPLHF. DNA of the CDR3: TGTGCCTGGAGTGTACCCTTTGCTACCTATAATTCACCCCTCCACTTT.

The chain couples TRBV6-5 to TRBJ1-4; D remains ambiguous. The CDR3 contains 13 residues. The V end was cut by 6 bases, the J end by 6 bases, with 11 bases between. Germline lookup yields CDR1 MNHEY and CDR2 SVGAGI. The CDR3 region is CASSLNSDEKLFF. For the CDR3, the DNA is TGTGCCAGCAGCCTCAACAGCGATGAAAAACTGTTTTTT.

Comment on this clonotype: A read error is likely, as this CDR3 ends without the conserved phenylalanine or tryptophan. This rearrangement joins TRBV7-2 to TRBJ2-7; D remains unclear. Trimming removed 3 bases at V and 2 bases at J, with 14 bases between. This CDR3 has 15 residues. Looked up from germline, CDR1 is SGHTA and CDR2 is FQGNSA. The CDR3 coding sequence is TGTGCCAGCAGCTTGTCTGGTGGAATCGCCTACGAGCAGTACCTC. Amino acids: CASSLSGGIAYEQYL.

This clonotype showed up just a few times. This chain's CDR3 is CSAAPRAGSYNEQFF. As DNA, the CDR3 is TGCAGTGCTGCCCCTCGAGCGGGGTCCTACAATGAGCAGTTCTTC. The chain carries TRBV20-1 and TRBJ2-1; TRBD2 matches 7 bases. The V and J ends lost 5 bases and 1 base, in that order; junction bases with no gene match: 8. CDR3 size: 15 residues. Per the germline V gene, CDR1 is DFQATT and CDR2 is SNEGSKA (reference sequence).